These 8 T cell receptor beta chains share one sample of origin, sequenced in a study of neurological immune-mediated disorders. TCRdb re-called the 5' RACE reads through MiXCR, storing one row per CDR3 protein. The table has around 50,000 distinct CDR3 sequences, 13% seen once. Described time point: longitudinal time-point 2. The sequenced material came from PBMCs. The receptor source for this set is a male donor with HTLV-1-associated myelopathy (HAM/TSP).

In this sample, this clonotype turned up many times. The rearrangement joins TRBV7-9 to TRBJ1-3; possible D gene TRBD1, 6 bases. Germline V lookup: CDR1 SEHNR, CDR2 FQNEAQ (reference sequence). The V and J ends lost 5 bases and 2 bases respectively, with 13 bases between them. There are 15 residues in the CDR3. CDR3 DNA sequence: TGTGCCAGCAGCCGAGGCGGGACACCTGGAAACACCATATATTTT. Residues: CASSRGGTPGNTIYF.

The CDR3 nucleotides read TGCAGTGTGCAACAGGGCTACGAGCAGTACTTC. Translated: CSVQQGYEQYF. The V gene is TRBV20-1, the J gene TRBJ2-7; weak D call: TRBD1 (6 bases). Trimming took 7 bases from V and 3 from J, leaving 10 bases between them. The length of the CDR3 is 11 residues. Germline loops: CDR1 DFQATT, CDR2 SNEGSKA (reference sequence).

This clonotype was detected only a few times. This may arise from a read error, as a much more abundant clone is one base away. The chain combines TRBV20-1 with TRBJ2-7; possible D gene TRBD1, 6 bases. The CDR3 totals 10 residues. From germline, CDR1 is DFQATT and CDR2 SNEGSKA (reference sequence). The CDR3, as DNA: TGCGGTGCTAGAGAGGACAGCAAGTACTTC. The encoded protein is CGAREDSKYF.

This clonotype was recorded many times. This chain joins TRBV20-1 and TRBJ1-5; TRBD1 agrees at 7 bases. The germline CDR1 and CDR2 sequences are DFQATT and SNEGSKA (reference sequence). The CDR3 is made up of 15 amino acids. V gave up 1 base and J gave up 1 base; unmatched junction bases: 4. DNA of the CDR3: TGCAGTGCTAGAGTGGTGACAGGGAGCAATCAGCCCCAGCATTTT. Its protein product is CSARVVTGSNQPQHF.

Comment on this clonotype: The limits of the CDR3 on the DNA are not certain, so only TCRdb's listed CDR3 is given. This sequence joins TRBV5-1 and TRBJ2-1; whether TRBD2, the table's D call, matches the DNA was not checked. Germline V gene data show CDR1 as SGHRS and CDR2 as YFSETQ. Termini included, the CDR3 measures 19 amino acids. CDR3 protein: CASSFYICSGAGDLNEQFF.

This clonotype was recorded at least ten times. This chain uses TRBV5-1 with TRBJ2-4; possibly TRBD1 or TRBD2 for D (5 bases each). The CDR3 has 13 amino acids. V shed 5 bases and J shed 1 base, with 7 bases lying between them. Germline V gene data show CDR1 as SGHRS and CDR2 as YFSETQ. This CDR3 is CASRGEAKNIQYF. CDR3 bases: TGCGCCAGCAGAGGGGAGGCCAAAAACATTCAGTACTTC.

This clonotype has just a few counts. This chain joins TRBV5-5 and TRBJ1-2; D ambiguous. Germline CDR1 reads SGHKS; CDR2 reads YYEKEE (reference sequence). Deletions cut 0 bases from V and 8 bases from J, with 17 bases between. The CDR3 is made up of 15 amino acids. CDR3 loop: CASSLAWQQKSGYTF. DNA for the CDR3: TGTGCCAGCAGCTTGGCATGGCAGCAGAAGTCGGGCTACACCTTC.

At least ten counts were recorded for this clonotype. This chain joins TRBV7-8 and TRBJ2-3, with 12 bases lining up with TRBD1. The germline V gene encodes CDR1 SGHVS and CDR2 FQNEAQ. The CDR3 has 18 amino acids. With V trimmed by 6 bases and J by 2 bases, 12 bases remained unmatched. CDR3 sequence: CASSPYRDRGRDTDTQYF. For the CDR3, the DNA is TGTGCCAGCAGTCCATACCGGGACAGGGGGCGCGACACAGATACGCAGTATTTT.